This T cell receptor beta chain was obtained from a study of persistence of HIV-infected CD4 T cells. An overlapping HIV-1 Gag peptide pool stimulated these cells at about 0.91 ug/peptide/mL. Sorting selected CD4+ T cells upregulating both CD40 ligand and CD69. Donors had CD4+ T cell counts above 400 cells/uL and were CMV-seropositive. This was the immunoSEQ version 4 assay in survey mode. Assay used: immunoSEQ multiplex PCR; TCRdb lists only in-frame clones, some missing. The repertoire holds about 20,000 clones, with roughly two thirds as singletons. This clone was observed a few times. Its antigen is not identified. Trimming left V 4 bases short and J 8 bases short, with 20 bases between. The V gene's germline CDR1 is MNHEY and CDR2 SVGEGT. The CDR3 has 15 amino acids.

The genes are TRBV6-2 or TRBV6-3 and TRBJ1-2; D unresolved. The TCR was taken from an adult woman with HIV who was CMV-seropositive. The sequencing used CD4+ T cells sorted from PBMCs after 18-hour stimulation, collected from a patient who received antiretroviral therapy. Here the CDR3 DNA reads TGTGCCAGCAGTTCGTACGGACGGAGCTTTGAAGGCTACACCTTC. Protein product: CASSSYGRSFEGYTF.